The T cell receptor (beta chain) described here comes from a study of cytomegalovirus exposure and HLA in healthy donors. Findings and limits, study-wide: The investigators catalogued 150 to 200 TCR beta chains as cytomegalovirus-associated. Donors belonging to an Asian-associated ancestry cluster reportedly showed fewer N-insertions in productive TCRs than the approximately 680-donor mean, according to what a later analysis found.

A remark on this clone: Its cognate antigen is unknown.

Both 60 Vbeta primers and 13 Jbeta primers went into the PCR. The repertoire was sequenced with immunoSEQ multiplex PCR; TCRdb's copy has only in-frame clones and lacks some. The sample holds 100,000 to 150,000 clones, about 81% seen once. Trimming removed 7 bases at V and 1 base at J, with 10 bases between. Germline CDR1 and CDR2: SNHLY and FYNNEI. The CDR3 is 13 amino acids. This sequence joins TRBV2 and TRBJ2-5; unclear D gene. Sequenced sample: PBMCs. The clonotype was recovered from a woman in her 30s in good health and CMV-seronegative. CDR3 in DNA: TGTGCCAGCACCCGGCGGCCCCAAGAGACCCAGTACTTC. It encodes CASTRRPQETQYF.